These 18 T cell receptor beta chains share one sample of origin, sequenced in a study of T cell changes during pregnancy in multiple sclerosis (dated by TCRdb to the late 2010s). The library was made by the immunoSEQ multiplex PCR assay. TCRdb re-hosts the immuneACCESS table, in-frame sequences only. Its copies lack some clones; in the studies checked, an unresolved V gene accounts for under half of them, and the cause for the rest is not known. The sample table lists almost 95,000 clones, 92% of them with a count of one. Less than 2% of the sample is in the top ten clones. The sequences come from peripheral blood, collected in the first trimester of pregnancy. Every receptor here comes from a female donor with multiple sclerosis, enrolled in a pregnancy study.

The rearrangement joins TRBV4-1 to TRBJ2-1; TRBD1 agrees at 7 bases. The ends lost 2 bases at V and 10 bases at J; junction bases unmatched: 5. The CDR3 totals 13 residues. Per germline, CDR1 MGHRA and CDR2 YSYEKL. Here the CDR3 reads CASSQNRGGEQFF. CDR3 bases: TGCGCCAGCAGCCAAAACAGGGGTGGGGAGCAGTTCTTC.

The V and J genes are TRBV5-6 and TRBJ2-7, with 9 bases that match TRBD1. The length of the CDR3 is 14 residues. The ends lost 4 bases at V and 6 bases at J; junction bases unmatched: 8. In germline, CDR1 is SGHDT, CDR2 YYEEEE. In DNA form, the CDR3 reads TGTGCCAGCAGCCTTGGGACAGGGCTTATCGAGCAGTACTTC. Translated, it gives CASSLGTGLIEQYF.

The chain uses TRBV5-1 and TRBJ1-5; D is unresolved. Deletions cut 4 bases from V and 0 bases from J, with 8 bases between. In germline, CDR1 is SGHRS, CDR2 YFSETQ. This CDR3 is built from 14 residues. CDR3 in amino acids: CASSQDFSNQPQHF. The CDR3 DNA sequence: TGCGCCAGCAGCCAGGACTTTAGCAATCAGCCCCAGCATTTT.

The rearrangement uses TRBV4-1 and TRBJ2-7; 7 bases are a match to TRBD2. Trimming cost V 0 bases and J 2 bases; bases outside gene matches: 10. Per germline, CDR1 MGHRA and CDR2 YSYEKL. The CDR3 extends over 17 amino acids. The chain's CDR3 is CASSQDSAASGAYEQYF. CDR3 coding DNA: TGCGCCAGCAGCCAAGATTCGGCGGCTAGCGGAGCCTACGAGCAGTACTTC.

The chain recombines TRBV7-8 with TRBJ2-7; possible D gene TRBD2, 6 bases. V dropped 6 bases and J dropped 4 bases, with 16 bases sitting between them. Germline values: CDR1 SGHVS, CDR2 FQNEAQ. The CDR3 is made up of 14 amino acids. CDR3 residues: CASREPGTPYEQYF. DNA of the CDR3: TGTGCCAGCAGGGAGCCCGGGACTCCTTACGAGCAGTACTTC.

Written as DNA, the CDR3 is TGTGCCAGCAGCTTAGGACTAGCGGGGCCTCAGGGCGGGGAGCTGTTTTTT. It yields the protein CASSLGLAGPQGGELFF. V is TRBV7-8 and J is TRBJ2-2, with 11 bases fitting TRBD2. Germline V lookup: CDR1 SGHVS, CDR2 FQNEAQ. This CDR3 has 17 residues. V trimming: 1 base; J trimming: 7 bases; junction bases outside the gene matches: 8.

The rearrangement uses TRBV7-2 and TRBJ1-1; D is unresolved. V dropped 4 bases and J dropped 0 bases, with 6 bases sitting between them. This CDR3 is built from 13 residues. Germline CDR1 and CDR2: SGHTA and FQGNSA. The CDR3 DNA is TGTGCCAGCAGCTCACAGATGAACACTGAAGCTTTCTTT. It yields the protein CASSSQMNTEAFF. Using reference TRBV7-2 and TRBJ1-1 for the parts outside the CDR3, the full variable domain is GAGVSQSPSNKVTEKGKDVELRCDPISGHTALYWYRQSLGQGLEFLIYFQGNSAPDKSGLPSDRFSAERTGGSVSTLTIQRTQQEDSAVYLCASSSQMNTEAFFGQGTRLTVV.

The chain employs TRBV21-1 and TRBJ1-2; the DNA was not compared with TRBD1, the D call given in the table. TRBV21-1 is annotated as a pseudogene. This CDR3 is built from 20 residues. CDR3 region: CASSKRPGQGWGVWNYGYTF. In nucleotides, the CDR3 is TGTGCCAGCAGCAAAAGGCCGGGACAGGGCTGGGGGGTATGGAACTATGGCTACACCTTC.

The genes are TRBV14 and TRBJ1-2; D uncertain. This CDR3 has 17 residues. The germline V gene encodes CDR1 SGHDN and CDR2 FVKESK. Trimming took off 3 bases at V and 2 bases at J, with 19 bases between the two ends. The CDR3 nucleotides are TGTGCCAGCAGCCAGGATCTTGCGGGCAAAGCAAACTATGGCTACACCTTC. Its translation is CASSQDLAGKANYGYTF.

This clone was observed once. CDR3 sequence (DNA): TGTGCCAGCAGCTCCGGACAGGCGGACTATGGCTACACCTTC. Its protein is CASSSGQADYGYTF. The J gene is TRBJ1-2, the V gene TRBV9, with 7 positions matching TRBD1. The CDR3 totals 14 residues. With V trimmed by 4 bases and J by 3 bases, 6 bases remained unmatched. CDR1 and CDR2 (germline): SGDLS, YYNGEE.

The gene calls are TRBV10-1 and TRBJ2-2, with 7 bases fitting TRBD1. The CDR3 totals 17 residues. The germline V gene encodes CDR1 WNHNN and CDR2 SYGVQD (reference sequence). The ends lost 6 bases at V and 6 bases at J; junction bases unmatched: 16. In DNA form, the CDR3 reads TGCGCCAGCAGCCCACAGGGGTCCGCGTACCCCCCCGGGGAGCTGTTTTTT. It specifies CASSPQGSAYPPGELFF.

DNA of the CDR3: TGTGCCAGTAGTCCCCCGACAGGAGGAACGGATACGCAGTATTTT. Translated: CASSPPTGGTDTQYF. V and J are TRBV19 and TRBJ2-3; TRBD1 is a possible D gene (6 bases). The CDR3 consists of 15 residues. The V and J ends lost 5 bases and 6 bases respectively, with 18 bases between them. Germline values: CDR1 LNHDA, CDR2 SQIVND (reference sequence).

This chain uses TRBV14 with TRBJ1-1; D ambiguous. Trimming left V 0 bases short and J 3 bases short, with 8 bases between. This CDR3 region has 14 residues. The germline V gene has CDR1 SGHDN and CDR2 FVKESK. CDR3 in amino acids: CASSQDVIDTEAFF. Here the CDR3 DNA reads TGTGCCAGCAGCCAAGATGTTATAGACACTGAAGCTTTCTTT.

In this sample, this clone turned up once. The chain uses TRBV6-1 and TRBJ2-1; tentative D call: TRBD2 (6 bases). The CDR3 runs 14 residues. Germline CDR1 is MNHNS and CDR2 is SASEGT. V gave up 8 bases and J gave up 4 bases, with 15 bases separating them. The CDR3 region is CASDLGGAYNEQFF. The CDR3, as DNA: TGTGCCAGCGACCTTGGAGGGGCTTACAATGAGCAGTTCTTC.

The chain's CDR3 is CASNFDSYNEQFF. The CDR3, as DNA: TGCGCCAGCAACTTTGACAGCTACAATGAGCAGTTCTTC. This sequence joins TRBV5-1 and TRBJ2-1, with a tentative D call TRBD1 (5 bases). V was cut by 6 bases and J by 3 bases, with 10 bases left in between. Per the germline V gene, CDR1 is SGHRS and CDR2 is YFSETQ. The CDR3 consists of 13 residues.

This chain uses TRBV2 with TRBJ1-5; D is perhaps TRBD1 (5 bases). The V gene's germline CDR1 is SNHLY and CDR2 FYNNEI. Deletions cut 5 bases from V and 0 bases from J, with 8 bases between. This CDR3 contains 14 residues. The DNA for the CDR3 is TGTGCCAGCAGTTTGACAGATAGCAATCAGCCCCAGCATTTT. It specifies CASSLTDSNQPQHF.

The chain couples TRBV5-1 to TRBJ2-7; D may be TRBD2 (6 bases). Trimming pared 0 bases from V and 5 bases from J, leaving 9 bases between. CDR1 is SGHRS and CDR2 is YFSETQ in the germline V gene. CDR3 length: 13 residues. The CDR3 region has the DNA TGCGCCAGCAGCTTGGGGGCGGGGAACGAGCAGTACTTC. Translating it yields CASSLGAGNEQYF.

The chain is built from TRBV13 and TRBJ2-7, with 9 bases fitting TRBD1. Trimming at V came to 5 bases and at J to 6 bases, leaving 5 bases not matched to a gene. From germline, CDR1 is PRHDT and CDR2 FYEKMQ (reference sequence). The CDR3 loop spans 13 amino acids. The CDR3 loop is CASSQGQGGEQYF. For the CDR3, the DNA is TGTGCCAGCAGCCAGGGACAGGGAGGCGAGCAGTACTTC.